One sample yielded the 23 T cell receptor beta chains listed below, sequenced in a study of long-term antiretroviral therapy in people with HIV. It was version v3.0 of the immunoSEQ assay that was run at survey level. TCRdb keeps only in-frame clones here, not all; method: immunoSEQ multiplex PCR. The repertoire holds around 9,200 clones, with 60% to 85% as singletons. Sequenced here: unsorted PBMCs, sampled 0.6 years before starting antiretroviral therapy. The receptors here all came from a man aged 40-50 years with HIV.

The rearrangement uses TRBV7-9 and TRBJ2-7; the D call may be TRBD1 or TRBD2 (5 bases each). This CDR3 spans 12 amino acids. Looked up from germline, CDR1 is SEHNR and CDR2 is FQNEAQ (reference sequence). V lost 5 bases and J lost 5, with 10 bases in between. The CDR3 nucleotides are TGTGCCAGCAGCACCCAGGGAGACGAGCAGTACTTC. Amino acids: CASSTQGDEQYF.

J is TRBJ1-2 and V is TRBV5-4; D perhaps matches TRBD1 (6 bases). Germline CDR1 and CDR2: SGHNT and YYREEE (reference sequence). The V end was cut by 4 bases, the J end by 0 bases, with 16 bases between. The CDR3 spans 16 residues. The CDR3 region has the DNA TGTGCCAGCAGCCTCTCGAGGGGGGCCTCTAACTATGGCTACACCTTC. It codes for CASSLSRGASNYGYTF.

This clone was seen just once. J is TRBJ1-1 and V is TRBV29-1; tentatively, D is TRBD1 (6 bases). Per germline, CDR1 SQVTM and CDR2 ANQGSEA. V lost 3 bases to trimming and J lost 1 base, with 18 bases between them. This CDR3 spans 16 amino acids. In DNA, the CDR3 is TGCAGCGTTGAGGGGACACAGTGGGGGCCGAACACTGAAGCTTTCTTT. As protein: CSVEGTQWGPNTEAFF.

This clone was recorded a few times. J is TRBJ1-5 and V is TRBV30; 8 bases agree with TRBD1. V shed 2 bases, J shed 3 bases, and the junction held 6 bases outside the gene matches. This CDR3 has 15 residues. Germline lookup yields CDR1 GTSNPN and CDR2 SVGIG (reference sequence). CDR3 nucleotide sequence: TGTGCCTGGAGTTTCCCGGACAGGGACAATCAGCCCCAGCATTTT. Protein sequence: CAWSFPDRDNQPQHF.

The chain couples TRBV6-1 to TRBJ1-2; TRBD1 aligns across 9 bases. The V gene's germline CDR1 is MNHNS and CDR2 SASEGT. V shed 10 bases and J 3 bases; nucleotides not matched to a gene: 3. CDR3 length: 12 residues. CDR3 DNA: TGTGCCACTGGACAGGGGCACTATGGCTACACCTTC. This codes for CATGQGHYGYTF.

This chain connects TRBV2 to TRBJ2-7; 9 positions agree with TRBD1. The CDR3 covers 16 residues. Germline V gives CDR1 SNHLY, CDR2 FYNNEI. Trimming at V came to 5 bases and at J to 1 base, leaving 9 bases not matched to a gene. In DNA, the CDR3 is TGTGCCAGCAGTATATCCGGGACAGGGAATTCCTACGAGCAGTACTTC. Translated: CASSISGTGNSYEQYF.

This rearrangement joins TRBV7-8 to TRBJ1-2; TRBD1 might be the D (5 bases). Germline values: CDR1 SGHVS, CDR2 FQNEAQ. The germline V and J ends were trimmed by 8 bases and 7 bases, with 23 bases remaining between them. This CDR3 has 15 amino acids. The CDR3 nucleotides read TGTGCCAGCTCCCCCGGGGGTTATAATTTAGTTGGCTACACCTTC. Translation gives CASSPGGYNLVGYTF.

CDR3 in amino acids: CASSERRAGDGYTF. DNA for the CDR3: TGTGCCAGCAGTGAACGCAGGGCGGGGGATGGCTACACCTTC. The chain employs TRBV6-1 and TRBJ1-2, with D possibly TRBD1 on 5 matching bases. The germline V and J ends were trimmed by 2 bases and 6 bases, with 13 bases remaining between them. CDR3 length: 14 amino acids. Germline V CDR1 and CDR2: MNHNS, SASEGT.

As for this clone: Other nucleotide sequences from this sample produce the same CDR3. CDR3 region: CASSRTGTDSYEQYF. The CDR3, as DNA: TGCGCCAGCAGCAGGACCGGGACGGACTCCTACGAGCAGTACTTC. The V call is TRBV5-1, the J call TRBJ2-7; the D call may be TRBD1 or TRBD2 (5 bases each). Germline V gene lookup returns CDR1 SGHRS and CDR2 YFSETQ. V lost 4 bases, J lost 0 bases, and 14 bases lay in between. The CDR3 runs 15 residues. Filled out from reference TRBV5-1 and TRBJ2-7, the complete variable domain reads KAGVTQTPRYLIKTRGQQVTLSCSPISGHRSVSWYQQTPGQGLQFLFEYFSETQRNKGNFPGRFSGRQFSNSRSEMNVSTLELGDSALYLCASSRTGTDSYEQYFGPGTRLTVT.

This chain connects TRBV7-6 to TRBJ2-7; the D call may be TRBD1 or TRBD2 (6 bases each). The CDR3 consists of 14 residues. Trimming took 1 base from V and 7 from J, leaving 14 bases between them. Germline values: CDR1 SGHVS, CDR2 FNYEAQ. CDR3 bases: TGTGCCAGCAGCTTAGTTAGGGGGGCGGTTGAGCAGTACTTC. Translated: CASSLVRGAVEQYF.

This rearrangement joins TRBV2 to TRBJ2-5, with a tentative D call TRBD2 (6 bases). The CDR3 loop spans 15 amino acids. Germline CDR1 SNHLY, CDR2 FYNNEI. V lost 3 bases to trimming and J lost 5 bases, with 16 bases between them. CDR3 sequence (DNA): TGTGCCAGCAGTGAGGGGTGGGGACTCGGCGAGACCCAGTACTTC. It encodes CASSEGWGLGETQYF. The variable domain in full, with the rest retrieved from reference TRBV2 and TRBJ2-5, is EPEVTQTPSHQVTQMGQEVILRCVPISNHLYFYWYRQILGQKVEFLVSFYNNEISEKSEIFDDQFSVERPDGSNFTLKIRSTKLEDSAMYFCASSEGWGLGETQYFGPGTRLLVL.

The chain recombines TRBV7-8 with TRBJ2-7, with 10 bases matching TRBD1. The V gene end was trimmed by 5 bases and the J gene end by 2 bases; junction bases not matched to a gene: 6. The CDR3 covers 15 residues. Germline lookup yields CDR1 SGHVS and CDR2 FQNEAQ. This chain's CDR3 is CASSPGTGDPYEQYF. In nucleotides, the CDR3 is TGTGCCAGCAGCCCCGGGACAGGGGACCCCTACGAGCAGTACTTC. The complete variable domain, with remaining parts taken from reference TRBV7-8 and TRBJ2-7, reads GAGVSQSPRYKVAKRGQDVALRCDPISGHVSLFWYQQALGQGPEFLTYFQNEAQLDKSGLPSDRFFAERPEGSVSTLKIQRTQQEDSAVYLCASSPGTGDPYEQYFGPGTRLTVT.

J is TRBJ1-3 and V is TRBV6-5, with D perhaps TRBD1 (6 bases). Trimming removed 5 bases at V and 0 bases at J, with 11 bases between. This CDR3 spans 15 amino acids. Germline assignment: CDR1 MNHEY and CDR2 SVGAGI. This CDR3 is CASSQGQFSGNTIYF. CDR3 nucleotides: TGTGCCAGCAGTCAAGGACAGTTCTCTGGAAACACCATATATTTT.

There are a few counts of this clone. The chain uses TRBV25-1 and TRBJ1-2; no clear D gene. Germline lookup yields CDR1 MGHDK and CDR2 SYGVNS. There are 12 residues in the CDR3. With 6 bases removed from V and 3 bases from J, the gap between germline ends came to 8 bases. Written as DNA, the CDR3 is TGTGCCAGCAGCAACAGTTACTATGGCTACACCTTC. The encoded protein is CASSNSYYGYTF.

The CDR3 bases are TGTGCCAGCAGCTTCGAGGGCAGGGGGATCTACGAGCAGTACTTC. As protein: CASSFEGRGIYEQYF. This chain uses TRBV11-2 with TRBJ2-7; TRBD1 agrees at 7 bases. The CDR3 runs to 15 residues. V dropped 3 bases and J dropped 3; count of bases not matched to a gene: 8. CDR1 and CDR2 from the germline V gene are SGHAT and FQNNGV.

CDR3 amino acids: CASSPHREGNQPQHF. The CDR3 nucleotides are TGTGCCAGCAGCCCTCACAGGGAGGGCAATCAGCCCCAGCATTTT. The chain joins TRBV21-1 to TRBJ1-5. TRBV21-1 is labeled a pseudogene. The length of the CDR3 is 15 residues.

This chain connects TRBV2 to TRBJ2-6; D gene ambiguous. The germline V gene encodes CDR1 SNHLY and CDR2 FYNNEI. CDR3 length equals 14 residues. V shed 8 bases and J shed 2 bases, with 10 bases lying between them. DNA for the CDR3: TGTGCCAGCCATCGGGCAGCTGGGGCCAACGTCCTGACTTTC. Protein product: CASHRAAGANVLTF.

By share, this clone counts as medium-sized (0.01 to 0.1%). The chain links TRBV2 to TRBJ2-4, with TRBD2 identical over 11 bases. Trimming took 4 bases from V and 7 from J; bases not matched to a gene: 6. Germline V CDR1 and CDR2: SNHLY, FYNNEI. This CDR3 has 15 residues. The CDR3 is CASSAPGLAANIQYF. Here the CDR3 DNA reads TGTGCCAGCAGTGCCCCGGGACTAGCGGCTAACATTCAGTACTTC.

The chain carries TRBV5-6 and TRBJ1-1; no clear D. The germline V gene encodes CDR1 SGHDT and CDR2 YYEEEE. This CDR3 is built from 14 residues. Trimming shortened V by 4 bases and J by 5 bases, and 15 bases separated the two germline ends. DNA of the CDR3: TGTGCCAGCAGCCGAGGACGGCTTCCGACTGAAGCTTTCTTT. It codes for CASSRGRLPTEAFF. The whole variable domain, remainder taken from reference TRBV5-6 and TRBJ1-1, is DAGVTQSPTHLIKTRGQQVTLRCSPKSGHDTVSWYQQALGQGPQFIFQYYEEEERQRGNFPDRFSGHQFPNYSSELNVNALLLGDSALYLCASSRGRLPTEAFFGQGTRLTVV.

The gene calls are TRBV19 and TRBJ2-7; D is undetermined. CDR1 and CDR2 (germline): LNHDA, SQIVND (reference sequence). This CDR3 region has 18 residues. Trimming removed 3 bases at V and 0 bases at J, with 21 bases between. The CDR3 here is CASSMMGRSSSSSYEQYF. The CDR3 DNA sequence: TGTGCCAGTAGTATGATGGGAAGGAGTAGCTCGAGCTCCTACGAGCAGTACTTC.

This rearrangement joins TRBV5-8 to TRBJ1-2, with 10 bases lining up with TRBD1. The V and J ends lost 0 bases and 2 bases, in that order; junction bases with no gene match: 4. The CDR3 is made up of 16 amino acids. CDR1 and CDR2 from the germline V gene are SGHTS and YDEGEE. For the CDR3, the DNA is TGTGCCAGCAGCTTGGGACAGGGGGCTTTAAACTATGGCTACACCTTC. Translating it yields CASSLGQGALNYGYTF. Looking up the rest from reference TRBV5-8 and TRBJ1-2 gives the full variable domain: EAGVTQSPTHLIKTRGQQATLRCSPISGHTSVYWYQQALGLGLQFLLWYDEGEERNRGNFPPRFSGRQFPNYSSELNVNALELEDSALYLCASSLGQGALNYGYTFGSGTRLTVV.

This sequence joins TRBV6-1 and TRBJ1-1, with D uncertain. The CDR3 is 12 amino acids. Trimming removed 8 bases from V and 1 base from J, with 8 bases in between. Germline V lookup: CDR1 MNHNS, CDR2 SASEGT. In nucleotides, the CDR3 is TGTGCCAGCCAACCGCGGAACACTGAAGCTTTCTTT. As protein: CASQPRNTEAFF.

This chain joins TRBV4-1 and TRBJ2-2; 11 nucleotides agree with TRBD1. The CDR3 spans 15 residues. From germline, CDR1 is MGHRA and CDR2 YSYEKL. V dropped 5 bases and J dropped 7; count of bases not matched to a gene: 6. In DNA form, the CDR3 reads TGCGCCAGCAGCGGACAGGGGGCGCGAAGCGGGGAGCTGTTTTTT. Residues: CASSGQGARSGELFF.